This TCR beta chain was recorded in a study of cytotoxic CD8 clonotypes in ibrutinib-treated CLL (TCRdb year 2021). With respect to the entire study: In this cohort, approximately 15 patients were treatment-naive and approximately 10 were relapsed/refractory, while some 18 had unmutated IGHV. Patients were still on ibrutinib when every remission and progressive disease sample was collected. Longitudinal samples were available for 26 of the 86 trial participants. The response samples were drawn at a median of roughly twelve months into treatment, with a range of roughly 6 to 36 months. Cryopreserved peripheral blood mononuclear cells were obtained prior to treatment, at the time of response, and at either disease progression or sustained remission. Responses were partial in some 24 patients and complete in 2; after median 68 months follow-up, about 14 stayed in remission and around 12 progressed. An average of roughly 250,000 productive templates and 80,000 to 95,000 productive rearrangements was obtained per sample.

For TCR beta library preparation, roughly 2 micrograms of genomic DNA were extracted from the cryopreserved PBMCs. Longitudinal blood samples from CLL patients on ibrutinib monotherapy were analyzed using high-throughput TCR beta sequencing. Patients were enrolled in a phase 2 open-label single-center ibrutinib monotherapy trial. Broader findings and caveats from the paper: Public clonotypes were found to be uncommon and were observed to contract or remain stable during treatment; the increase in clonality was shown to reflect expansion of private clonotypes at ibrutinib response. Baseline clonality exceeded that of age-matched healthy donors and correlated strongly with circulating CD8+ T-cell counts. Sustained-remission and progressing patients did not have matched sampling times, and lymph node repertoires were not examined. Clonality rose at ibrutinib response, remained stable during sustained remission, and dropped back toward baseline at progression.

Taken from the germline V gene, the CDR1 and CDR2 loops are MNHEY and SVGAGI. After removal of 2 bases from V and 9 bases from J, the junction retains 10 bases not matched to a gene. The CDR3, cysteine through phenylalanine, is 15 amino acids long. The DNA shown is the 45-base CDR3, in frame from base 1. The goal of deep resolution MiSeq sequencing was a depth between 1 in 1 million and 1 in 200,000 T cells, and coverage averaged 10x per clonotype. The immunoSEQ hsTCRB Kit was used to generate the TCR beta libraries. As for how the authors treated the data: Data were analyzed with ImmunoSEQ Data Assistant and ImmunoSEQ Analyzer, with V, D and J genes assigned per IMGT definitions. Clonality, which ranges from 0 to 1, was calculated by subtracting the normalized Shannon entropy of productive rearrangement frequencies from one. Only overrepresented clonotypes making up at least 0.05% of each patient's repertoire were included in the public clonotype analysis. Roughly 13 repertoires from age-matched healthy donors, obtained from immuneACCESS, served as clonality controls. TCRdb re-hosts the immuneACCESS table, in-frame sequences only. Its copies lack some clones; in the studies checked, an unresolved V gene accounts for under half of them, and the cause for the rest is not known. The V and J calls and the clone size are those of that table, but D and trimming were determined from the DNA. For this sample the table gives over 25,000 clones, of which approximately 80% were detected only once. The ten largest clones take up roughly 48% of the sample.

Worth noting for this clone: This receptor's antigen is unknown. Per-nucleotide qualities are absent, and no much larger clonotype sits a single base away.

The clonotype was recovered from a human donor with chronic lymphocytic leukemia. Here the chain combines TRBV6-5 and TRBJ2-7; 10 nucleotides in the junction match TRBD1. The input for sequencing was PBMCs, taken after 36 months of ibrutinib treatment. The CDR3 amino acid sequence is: CASSYLGQGPSMQYF. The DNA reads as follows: TGTGCCAGCAGTTACCTGGGACAGGGGCCCTCTATGCAGTACTTC.